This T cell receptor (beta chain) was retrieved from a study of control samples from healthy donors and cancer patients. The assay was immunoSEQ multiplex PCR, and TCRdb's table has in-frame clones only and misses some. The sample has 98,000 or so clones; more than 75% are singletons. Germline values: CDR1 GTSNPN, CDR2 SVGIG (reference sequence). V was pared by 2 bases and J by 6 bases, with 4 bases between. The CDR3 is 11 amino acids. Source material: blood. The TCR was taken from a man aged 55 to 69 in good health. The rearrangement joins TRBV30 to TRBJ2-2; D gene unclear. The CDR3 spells CAWSLAGELFF. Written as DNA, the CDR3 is TGTGCCTGGAGTCTTGCCGGGGAGCTGTTTTTT.